A single sample gave rise to the 28 T cell receptor beta chains below, sequenced in a study of cytomegalovirus exposure and HLA in healthy donors. This table comes from immunoSEQ multiplex PCR, and its TCRdb copy is limited to in-frame clones, with some not included. The data contain 65,000 to 70,000 clones, about nine tenths of them singletons. Sample: PBMCs. The receptors originated from a young man in good health and CMV-seronegative.

The rearrangement links TRBV27 to TRBJ2-5; a possible D gene is TRBD1 (6 bases). The CDR3 is 12 amino acids. Germline CDR1 is MNHEY and CDR2 is SMNVEV (reference sequence). Deletions cut 6 bases from V and 5 bases from J, with 10 bases between. The CDR3 DNA sequence: TGTGCCAGCAGCCTGAGGGGGGAGACCCAGTACTTC. Translated, it gives CASSLRGETQYF.

This chain uses TRBV5-4 with TRBJ2-1, with TRBD2 identical over 7 bases. Germline CDR1 SGHNT, CDR2 YYREEE (reference sequence). With V trimmed by 7 bases and J by 4 bases, 14 bases remained unmatched. This CDR3 is built from 16 residues. Written as DNA, the CDR3 is TGTGCCAGCGGTGGGCGGGAGCTGAGCATTTACAATGAGCAGTTCTTC. It encodes CASGGRELSIYNEQFF.

The rearrangement uses TRBV19 and TRBJ2-7; 10 nucleotides agree with TRBD2. This CDR3 is built from 16 residues. CDR1 LNHDA and CDR2 SQIVND come from the germline V gene (reference sequence). V was clipped by 4 bases and J by 6 bases; unmatched bases: 12. CDR3 nucleotides: TGTGCCAGTAGTAGCTTGCTAGCGGGAGACCCGGGCGAGCAGTACTTC. Translated: CASSSLLAGDPGEQYF.

V gene TRBV5-1 combines with J gene TRBJ1-1; TRBD1 might be the D (5 bases). Germline CDR1 reads SGHRS; CDR2 reads YFSETQ. V lost 0 bases to trimming and J lost 1 base, with 13 bases between them. This CDR3 contains 16 residues. CDR3 in DNA: TGCGCCAGCAGCTTGGGGGCGAGACAGAAGAACACTGAAGCTTTCTTT. This gives the protein CASSLGARQKNTEAFF.

The chain uses TRBV11-3 and TRBJ2-7, with 13 positions matching TRBD2. V lost 3 bases and J lost 3; bases outside the gene matches: 2. Germline V gene data show CDR1 as SGHNT and CDR2 as YENEEA. This CDR3 region has 15 residues. The CDR3 region has the DNA TGTGCCAGCAGCTTGGGACTAGCGGGAATCTACGAGCAGTACTTC. The encoded protein is CASSLGLAGIYEQYF.

This chain joins TRBV7-9 and TRBJ2-7; 7 positions agree with TRBD1. The CDR3 is 15 residues long. The junction had 9 bases not matched to a gene; V was cut back by 3 bases and J by 4 bases. From germline, CDR1 is SEHNR and CDR2 FQNEAQ (reference sequence). CDR3 DNA sequence: TGTGCCAGCAGCTTGACAGGGAGACTACCTTACGAGCAGTACTTC. It yields the protein CASSLTGRLPYEQYF.

The chain has TRBV11-2 and TRBJ2-1; D may be TRBD2 (5 bases). Trimming took off 5 bases at V and 4 bases at J, with 15 bases between the two ends. This CDR3 has 15 amino acids. The V gene's germline CDR1 is SGHAT and CDR2 FQNNGV. The CDR3 sequence is CASSPGFVVYNEQFF. In DNA form, the CDR3 reads TGTGCCAGCAGCCCGGGGTTCGTCGTTTACAATGAGCAGTTCTTC. The full variable domain, its missing parts supplied by reference TRBV11-2 and TRBJ2-1, is EAGVAQSPRYKIIEKRQSVAFWCNPISGHATLYWYQQILGQGPKLLIQFQNNGVVDDSQLPKDRFSAERLKGVDSTLKIQPAKLEDSAVYLCASSPGFVVYNEQFFGPGTRLTVL.

This chain uses TRBV5-1 with TRBJ2-1, with unresolved D. The germline V gene encodes CDR1 SGHRS and CDR2 YFSETQ. The CDR3 loop spans 13 amino acids. Trimming removed 4 bases at V and 6 bases at J, with 11 bases between. CDR3: CASSHPTGNEQFF. CDR3 DNA: TGCGCCAGCAGCCATCCTACTGGCAATGAGCAGTTCTTC.

The CDR3 here is CASSPRTGSSFYEQYF. In DNA, the CDR3 is TGTGCCAGCAGTCCCAGGACAGGGTCCTCATTTTACGAGCAGTACTTC. This rearrangement joins TRBV28 to TRBJ2-7; 8 nucleotides agree with TRBD1. Germline values: CDR1 MDHEN, CDR2 SYDVKM. J was trimmed by 4 bases and V by 5 bases; bases with no gene match: 13. The CDR3 consists of 16 residues.

This sequence joins TRBV7-9 and TRBJ1-1, with a possible D match to TRBD1 (6 bases). The CDR3 is 14 amino acids. CDR1 and CDR2 from the germline V gene are SEHNR and FQNEAQ (reference sequence). Between the trimmed V and J ends, which lost 4 bases and 4 bases, there was a span of 13 bases. CDR3 residues: CASSYRQETTEAFF. CDR3 sequence (DNA): TGTGCCAGCAGCTATCGACAGGAAACCACTGAAGCTTTCTTT.

The V and J genes are TRBV5-6 and TRBJ2-3, with D perhaps TRBD2 (6 bases). The CDR3 extends over 14 amino acids. The V end lost 0 bases, the J end lost 2 bases, and 7 bases lay between the germline ends. Germline assignment: CDR1 SGHDT and CDR2 YYEEEE. CDR3 residues: CASSLGRATDTQYF. CDR3 in DNA: TGTGCCAGCAGCTTGGGGAGGGCCACAGATACGCAGTATTTT.

The V gene is TRBV4-1, the J gene TRBJ2-7, with a weak D call TRBD1 (5 bases). The CDR3 sequence is 15 residues long. V lost 1 base and J lost 5, with 15 bases in between. Germline V gives CDR1 MGHRA, CDR2 YSYEKL. For the CDR3, the DNA is TGCGCCAGCAGCCAAGTGTATGGGGCGCTTGACGAGCAGTACTTC. The encoded protein is CASSQVYGALDEQYF.

CDR3 amino acids: CASRTGGRGNIQYF. CDR3 sequence (DNA): TGTGCCAGCAGGACAGGGGGCCGGGGAAACATTCAGTACTTC. V gene TRBV2 combines with J gene TRBJ2-4, with TRBD1 identical over 10 bases. Germline V gives CDR1 SNHLY, CDR2 FYNNEI. The CDR3 contains 14 residues. V was clipped by 6 bases and J by 6 bases; unmatched bases: 5.

CDR3 DNA sequence: TGTGCCAGCAGCAAACAGGGTTTGGCTTTCTTT. The encoded protein is CASSKQGLAFF. The rearrangement uses TRBV27 and TRBJ1-1; possible D gene TRBD1, 6 bases. The CDR3 spans 11 residues. Between the trimmed V and J ends, which lost 6 bases and 11 bases, there was a span of 13 bases. Germline lookup yields CDR1 MNHEY and CDR2 SMNVEV (reference sequence).

The chain uses TRBV7-8 and TRBJ2-3; 10 bases map to TRBD1. The V gene end was trimmed by 5 bases and the J gene end by 1 base; junction bases not matched to a gene: 6. The CDR3 has 16 amino acids. The germline V gene encodes CDR1 SGHVS and CDR2 FQNEAQ. The CDR3 here is CASSIGGTGGTDTQYF. The CDR3 bases are TGTGCCAGCAGCATAGGGGGGACAGGGGGCACAGATACGCAGTATTTT.

The V gene is TRBV9, the J gene TRBJ2-7; D is uncertain. This CDR3 contains 15 residues. Trimming shortened V by 5 bases and J by 1 base, and 16 bases separated the two germline ends. Germline V gene lookup returns CDR1 SGDLS and CDR2 YYNGEE. The CDR3, as DNA: TGTGCCAGCAGACCGGCCCCCAACGGGTCCTACGAGCAGTACTTC. Encoded protein: CASRPAPNGSYEQYF.

The V gene is TRBV9, the J gene TRBJ2-2; 9 bases align to TRBD1. V shed 0 bases and J 6 bases; nucleotides not matched to a gene: 6. The CDR3 runs to 16 residues. Germline CDR1 and CDR2: SGDLS and YYNGEE. The chain's CDR3 is CASSVVQGALAGELFF. CDR3 sequence (DNA): TGTGCCAGCAGCGTAGTACAGGGGGCGCTTGCCGGGGAGCTGTTTTTT.

The chain combines TRBV6-1 with TRBJ2-5, with D hard to call. Trimming stripped 6 bases from V and 7 bases from J, with 9 bases between. Germline CDR1 reads MNHNS; CDR2 reads SASEGT. This CDR3 contains 11 residues. Here the CDR3 reads CASRAWRTQYF. The CDR3 DNA is TGTGCCAGCAGGGCCTGGAGGACCCAGTACTTC.

This chain uses TRBV4-3 with TRBJ2-1; 10 nucleotides match TRBD2. The V segment lost 5 bases and the J segment 5 bases; nucleotides outside the gene matches: 6. The CDR3 consists of 15 residues. Germline V CDR1 and CDR2: LGHNA, YSLEER. The CDR3 DNA reads TGCGCCAGCAGCGCAGGACTAGCGGAGAACAATGAGCAGTTCTTC. Translated, it gives CASSAGLAENNEQFF.

The J gene is TRBJ2-7, the V gene TRBV5-8; 9 bases agree with TRBD2. J lost 4 bases, V lost 4 bases, and 6 bases had no gene match. The CDR3 contains 14 residues. Germline V gene data show CDR1 as SGHTS and CDR2 as YDEGEE. The CDR3 nucleotides are TGTGCCAGCAGCGCCAGACTAGCGGCTTACGAGCAGTACTTC. It encodes CASSARLAAYEQYF.

The V gene is TRBV28, the J gene TRBJ2-1; 12 positions match TRBD2. From germline, CDR1 is MDHEN and CDR2 SYDVKM. The J segment lost 4 bases and the V segment lost 3 bases, leaving 1 base of the junction unmatched. The CDR3 runs to 15 residues. The CDR3 here is CASSLTSGSYNEQFF. CDR3 nucleotide sequence: TGTGCCAGCAGTTTGACTAGCGGGAGTTACAATGAGCAGTTCTTC.

This clone was counted once. The chain couples TRBV28 to TRBJ2-3; no clear D. This CDR3 is 12 amino acids long. Trimming cost V 5 bases and J 0 bases, with 3 bases left between them. From germline, CDR1 is MDHEN and CDR2 SYDVKM. The CDR3 nucleotides read TGTGCCAGCAGTATAAGCACAGATACGCAGTATTTT. As protein: CASSISTDTQYF.

V gene TRBV19 combines with J gene TRBJ2-2; 13 bases are a match to TRBD2. Germline V gene data show CDR1 as LNHDA and CDR2 as SQIVND (reference sequence). The CDR3 runs to 16 residues. With V trimmed by 8 bases and J by 2 bases, 5 bases remained unmatched. CDR3 nucleotide sequence: TGTGCCAGTGCCCGGACTAGCGGGAGTAACACCGGGGAGCTGTTTTTT. This gives the protein CASARTSGSNTGELFF.

The CDR3: CASSLELAGGIEQFF. In DNA form, the CDR3 reads TGTGCCAGCAGCTTAGAATTAGCGGGAGGGATTGAGCAGTTCTTC. The V gene is TRBV7-2, the J gene TRBJ2-1; 11 bases are a match to TRBD2. After removal of 1 base from V and 9 bases from J, the junction contained 5 bases not matched to a gene. Germline loops: CDR1 SGHTA, CDR2 FQGNSA. The CDR3 is made up of 15 amino acids.

The CDR3 nucleotides are TGCGCCAGCAGCTTGGGACAGGGGGGGATTGGGACTGAAGCTTTCTTT. Protein sequence: CASSLGQGGIGTEAFF. The J gene is TRBJ1-1, the V gene TRBV5-1; 9 bases map to TRBD1. J was trimmed by 5 bases and V by 0 bases; bases with no gene match: 8. CDR3 length equals 16 residues. Germline V gene data show CDR1 as SGHRS and CDR2 as YFSETQ.

J is TRBJ2-1 and V is TRBV19; the match to TRBD2 covers 11 bases. V shed 10 bases and J 0 bases; nucleotides not matched to a gene: 5. Germline CDR1 reads LNHDA; CDR2 reads SQIVND (reference sequence). This CDR3 region has 15 residues. CDR3 region: CAITSGRRSYNEQFF. The CDR3 DNA reads as TGTGCCATAACTAGCGGGAGACGCTCCTACAATGAGCAGTTCTTC.

The chain employs TRBV6-1 and TRBJ2-7; TRBD1 is a possible D gene (5 bases). Germline assignment: CDR1 MNHNS and CDR2 SASEGT. CDR3 length equals 15 residues. The germline V and J ends were trimmed by 2 bases and 0 bases, with 11 bases remaining between them. CDR3 amino acids: CASSEQTAISYEQYF. CDR3 bases: TGTGCCAGCAGTGAACAGACAGCGATCTCCTACGAGCAGTACTTC.

This chain connects TRBV7-9 to TRBJ2-2; 11 nucleotides align to TRBD2. Germline loops: CDR1 SEHNR, CDR2 FQNEAQ (reference sequence). This CDR3 has 17 amino acids. Germline trimming cut 4 bases from V and 0 bases from J; bases unmatched to any gene: 4. The CDR3 sequence: CASSSLAGVTNTGELFF. CDR3 sequence (DNA): TGTGCCAGCAGCTCACTAGCGGGAGTGACGAACACCGGGGAGCTGTTTTTT.